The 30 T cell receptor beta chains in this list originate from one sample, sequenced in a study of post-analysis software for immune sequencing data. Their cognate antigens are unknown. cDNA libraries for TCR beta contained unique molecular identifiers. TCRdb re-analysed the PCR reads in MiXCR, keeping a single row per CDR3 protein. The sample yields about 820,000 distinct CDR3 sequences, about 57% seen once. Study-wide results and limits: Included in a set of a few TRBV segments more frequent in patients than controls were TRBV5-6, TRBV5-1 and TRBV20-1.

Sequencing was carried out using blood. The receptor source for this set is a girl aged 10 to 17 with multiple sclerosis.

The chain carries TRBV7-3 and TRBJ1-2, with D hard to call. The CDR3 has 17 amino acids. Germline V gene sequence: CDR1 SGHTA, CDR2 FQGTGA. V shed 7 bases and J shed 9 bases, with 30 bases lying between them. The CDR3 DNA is TGTGCCAGCACCATTGACGCCGGAAACAGCGCGCTTAGTCGCTACACCTTC. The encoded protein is CASTIDAGNSALSRYTF.

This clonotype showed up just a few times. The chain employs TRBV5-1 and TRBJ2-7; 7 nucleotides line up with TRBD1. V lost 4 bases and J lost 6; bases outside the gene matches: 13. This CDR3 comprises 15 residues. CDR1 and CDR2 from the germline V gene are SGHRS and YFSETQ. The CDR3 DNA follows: TGCGCCAGCAGCCTGGGACAGTTTATAGCTGGCGAGCAGTACTTC. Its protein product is CASSLGQFIAGEQYF.

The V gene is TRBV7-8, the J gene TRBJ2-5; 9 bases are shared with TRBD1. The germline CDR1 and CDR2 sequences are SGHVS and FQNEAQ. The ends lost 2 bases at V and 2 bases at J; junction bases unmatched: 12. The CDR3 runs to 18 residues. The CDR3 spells CASSLRLPGQGLQETQYF. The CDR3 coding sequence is TGTGCCAGCAGCTTACGATTACCGGGACAGGGATTACAAGAGACCCAGTACTTC.

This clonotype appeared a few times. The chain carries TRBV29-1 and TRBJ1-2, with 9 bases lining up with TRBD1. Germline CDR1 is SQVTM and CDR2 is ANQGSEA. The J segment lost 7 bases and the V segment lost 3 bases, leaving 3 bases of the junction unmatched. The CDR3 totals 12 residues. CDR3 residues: CSVEGQGAGYTF. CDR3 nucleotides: TGCAGCGTTGAGGGACAGGGCGCTGGCTACACCTTC.

This chain's CDR3 is CASSNAHRGPVNEQFF. In nucleotides, the CDR3 is TGTGCCAGCAGCAACGCACACAGGGGGCCGGTCAATGAGCAGTTCTTC. This chain links TRBV11-1 with TRBJ2-1; TRBD1 matches at 9 bases. The CDR3 consists of 16 residues. With V trimmed by 5 bases and J by 6 bases, 11 bases remained unmatched. Germline lookup yields CDR1 SGHAT and CDR2 FQDESV (reference sequence).

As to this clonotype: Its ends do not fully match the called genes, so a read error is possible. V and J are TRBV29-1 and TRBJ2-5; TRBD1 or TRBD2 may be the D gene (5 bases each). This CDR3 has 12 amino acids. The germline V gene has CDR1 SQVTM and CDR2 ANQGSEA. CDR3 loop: CSVERVGETQCF. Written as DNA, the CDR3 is TGCAGCGTTGAGCGAGTAGGGGAGACCCAGTGCTTC.

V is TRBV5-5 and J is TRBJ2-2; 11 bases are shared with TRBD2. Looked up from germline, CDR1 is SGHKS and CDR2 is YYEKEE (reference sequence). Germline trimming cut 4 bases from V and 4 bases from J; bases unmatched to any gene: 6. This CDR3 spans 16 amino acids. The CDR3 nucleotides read TGTGCCAGCAGCACGACTAGCGGGATCGGCACCGGGGAGCTGTTTTTT. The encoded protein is CASSTTSGIGTGELFF. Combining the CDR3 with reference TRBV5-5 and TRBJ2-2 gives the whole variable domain DAGVTQSPTHLIKTRGQQVTLRCSPISGHKSVSWYQQVLGQGPQFIFQYYEKEERGRGNFPDRFSARQFPNYSSELNVNALLLGDSALYLCASSTTSGIGTGELFFGEGSRLTVL.

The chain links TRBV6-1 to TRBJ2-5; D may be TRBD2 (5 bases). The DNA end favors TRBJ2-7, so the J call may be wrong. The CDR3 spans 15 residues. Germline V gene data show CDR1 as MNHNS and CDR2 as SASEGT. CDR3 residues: CASSAYSGLGDEQYF. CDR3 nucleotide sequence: TGTGCCAGCAGTGCCTACTCTGGCCTCGGGGACGAGCAGTACTTC.

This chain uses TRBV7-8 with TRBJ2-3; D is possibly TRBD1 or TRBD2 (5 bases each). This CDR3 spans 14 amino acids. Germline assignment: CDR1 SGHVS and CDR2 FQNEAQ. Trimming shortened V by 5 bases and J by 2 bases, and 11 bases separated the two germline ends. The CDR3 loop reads CASSIGADTDTQYF. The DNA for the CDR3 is TGTGCCAGCAGCATCGGGGCTGACACAGATACGCAGTATTTT.

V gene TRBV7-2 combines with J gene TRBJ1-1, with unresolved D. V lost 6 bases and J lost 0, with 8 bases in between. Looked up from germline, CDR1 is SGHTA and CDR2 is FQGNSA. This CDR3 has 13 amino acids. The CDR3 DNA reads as TGTGCCAGCAGGCCTGAGATGAACACTGAAGCTTTCTTT. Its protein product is CASRPEMNTEAFF.

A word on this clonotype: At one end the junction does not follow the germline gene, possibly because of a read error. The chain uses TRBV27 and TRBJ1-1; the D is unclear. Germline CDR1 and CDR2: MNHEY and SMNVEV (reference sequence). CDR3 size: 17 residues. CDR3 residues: CASNKLARGGLKTEAFF. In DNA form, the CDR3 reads TGTGCCAGCAACAAACTTGCGCGGGGTGGGTTGAAGACTGAAGCTTTCTTT.

The CDR3 sequence is CASSSYRDRTTDTQYF. The DNA for the CDR3 is TGTGCCAGCAGCTCTTACCGGGACAGGACCACAGATACGCAGTATTTT. The chain carries TRBV11-1 and TRBJ2-3, with 8 bases identical to TRBD1. With 4 bases clipped from V and 2 bases from J, the junction kept 8 bases outside the gene matches. Germline V gene sequence: CDR1 SGHAT, CDR2 FQDESV (reference sequence). CDR3 length: 16 residues.

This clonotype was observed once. This CDR3 reads CASSQLASDLQPNYGYTF. CDR3 nucleotides: TGTGCCAGCAGCCAATTGGCTTCGGATCTACAACCTAACTATGGCTACACCTTC. This chain links TRBV3-1 with TRBJ1-2; the D is unclear. The length of the CDR3 is 18 residues. Germline-derived CDR1 and CDR2 are LGHDT and YNNKEL (reference sequence). V gave up 2 bases and J gave up 0 bases, with 19 bases separating them.

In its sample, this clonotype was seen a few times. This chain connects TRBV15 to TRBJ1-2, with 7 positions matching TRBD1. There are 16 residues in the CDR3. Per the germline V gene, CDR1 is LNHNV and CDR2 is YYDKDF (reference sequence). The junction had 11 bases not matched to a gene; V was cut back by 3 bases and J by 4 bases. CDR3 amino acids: CATSSRRDSRPYGYTF. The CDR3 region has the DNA TGTGCCACCAGCAGCCGGCGGGACAGCCGCCCCTATGGCTACACCTTC.

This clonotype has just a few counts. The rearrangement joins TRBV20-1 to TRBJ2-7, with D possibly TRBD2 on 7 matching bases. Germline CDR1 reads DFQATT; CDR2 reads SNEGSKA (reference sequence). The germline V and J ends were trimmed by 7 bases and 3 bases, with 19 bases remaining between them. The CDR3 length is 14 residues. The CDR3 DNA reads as TGCAGTGTTAGGGGGGGGCTTAGGGTCTACGAGCAGTACTTC. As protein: CSVRGGLRVYEQYF.

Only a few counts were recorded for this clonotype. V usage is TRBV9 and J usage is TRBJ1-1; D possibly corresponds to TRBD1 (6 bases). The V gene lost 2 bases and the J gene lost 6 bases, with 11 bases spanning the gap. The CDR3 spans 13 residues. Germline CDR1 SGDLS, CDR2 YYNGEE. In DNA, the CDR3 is TGTGCCAGCAGCGTTAGTCCAGGGGCTGAAGCTTTCTTT. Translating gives CASSVSPGAEAFF.

CDR3 sequence reads: CASSTAGTSGGRTDTQYF. DNA of the CDR3: TGCGCCAGCAGCACAGCCGGGACTAGCGGGGGCCGCACAGATACGCAGTATTTT. The chain joins TRBV5-1 to TRBJ2-3; 14 positions match TRBD2. This CDR3 is built from 18 residues. The germline V gene has CDR1 SGHRS and CDR2 YFSETQ. Trimming took 4 bases from V and 1 from J; bases not matched to a gene: 8.

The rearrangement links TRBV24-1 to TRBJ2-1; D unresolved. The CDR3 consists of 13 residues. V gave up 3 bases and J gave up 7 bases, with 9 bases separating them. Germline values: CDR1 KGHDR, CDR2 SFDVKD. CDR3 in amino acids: CATSDTVWNEQFF. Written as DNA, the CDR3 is TGTGCCACCAGTGATACCGTTTGGAATGAGCAGTTCTTC.

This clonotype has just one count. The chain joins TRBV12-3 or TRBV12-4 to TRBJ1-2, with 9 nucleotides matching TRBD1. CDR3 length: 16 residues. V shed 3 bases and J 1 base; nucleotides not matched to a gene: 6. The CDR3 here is CASSFGTGSRNYGYTF. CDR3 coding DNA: TGTGCCAGCAGTTTCGGGACAGGGTCTCGTAACTATGGCTACACCTTC.

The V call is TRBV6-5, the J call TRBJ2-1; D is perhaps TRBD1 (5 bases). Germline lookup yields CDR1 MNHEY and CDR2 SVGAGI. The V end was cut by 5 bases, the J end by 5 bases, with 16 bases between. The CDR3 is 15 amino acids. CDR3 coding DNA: TGTGCCAGCAGTACAACCCATAGGGGCCACAATGAGCAGTTCTTC. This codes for CASSTTHRGHNEQFF.

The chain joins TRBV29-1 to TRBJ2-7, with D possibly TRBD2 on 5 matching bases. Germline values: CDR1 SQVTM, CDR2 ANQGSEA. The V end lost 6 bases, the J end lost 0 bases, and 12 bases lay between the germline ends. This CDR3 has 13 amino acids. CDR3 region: CSVVRASSYEQYF. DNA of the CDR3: TGCAGCGTCGTGAGGGCCTCCTCCTACGAGCAGTACTTC.

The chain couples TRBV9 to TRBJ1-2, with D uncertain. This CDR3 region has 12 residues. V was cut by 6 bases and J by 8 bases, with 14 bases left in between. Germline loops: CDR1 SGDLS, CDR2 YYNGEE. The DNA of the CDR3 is TGTGCCAGCACCACGAGGACGGGCGGCTACACCTTC. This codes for CASTTRTGGYTF.

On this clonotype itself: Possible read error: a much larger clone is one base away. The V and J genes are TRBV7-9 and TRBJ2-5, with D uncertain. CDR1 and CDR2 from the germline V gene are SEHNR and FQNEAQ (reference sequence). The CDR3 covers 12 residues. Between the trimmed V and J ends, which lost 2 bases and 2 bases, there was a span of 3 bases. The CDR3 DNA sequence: TGTGCCAGCAGCTTATTTCAAGAGACCCAGTACTTC. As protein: CASSLFQETQYF.

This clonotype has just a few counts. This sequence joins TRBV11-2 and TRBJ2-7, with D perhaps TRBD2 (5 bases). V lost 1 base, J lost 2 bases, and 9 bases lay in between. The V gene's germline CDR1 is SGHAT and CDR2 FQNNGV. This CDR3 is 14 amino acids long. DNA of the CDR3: TGTGCCAGCAGCTTAGTGGACTCAACCTACGAGCAGTACTTC. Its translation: CASSLVDSTYEQYF. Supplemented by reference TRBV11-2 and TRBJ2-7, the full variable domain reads EAGVAQSPRYKIIEKRQSVAFWCNPISGHATLYWYQQILGQGPKLLIQFQNNGVVDDSQLPKDRFSAERLKGVDSTLKIQPAKLEDSAVYLCASSLVDSTYEQYFGPGTRLTVT.

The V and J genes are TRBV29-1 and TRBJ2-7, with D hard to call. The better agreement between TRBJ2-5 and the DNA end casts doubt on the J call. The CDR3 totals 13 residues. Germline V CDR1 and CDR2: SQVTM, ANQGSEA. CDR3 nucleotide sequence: TGCAGCGTTGAAGGGGGTTGGAGCGAGACCCAGTACTTC. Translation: CSVEGGWSETQYF.

The CDR3 loop is CASSQPTASYEQYF. The CDR3 nucleotides read TGTGCCAGCAGCCAACCGACAGCCTCCTACGAGCAGTACTTC. The V gene is TRBV3-1, the J gene TRBJ2-7; possible D gene TRBD1, 5 bases. Germline loops: CDR1 LGHDT, CDR2 YNNKEL (reference sequence). The CDR3 runs to 14 residues. Between the trimmed V and J ends, which lost 2 bases and 0 bases, there was a span of 8 bases.

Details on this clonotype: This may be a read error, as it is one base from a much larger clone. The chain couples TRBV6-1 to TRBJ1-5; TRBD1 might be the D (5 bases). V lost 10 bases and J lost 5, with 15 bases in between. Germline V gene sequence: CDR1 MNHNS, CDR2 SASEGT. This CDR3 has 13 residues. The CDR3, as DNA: TGTGCCAACAGCCTTCAGGGAGATCAGCCCCAGCATTTT. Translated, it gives CANSLQGDQPQHF.

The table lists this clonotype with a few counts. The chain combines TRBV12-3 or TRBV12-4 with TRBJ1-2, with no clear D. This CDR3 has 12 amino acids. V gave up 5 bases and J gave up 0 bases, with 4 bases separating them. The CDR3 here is CASSRSNYGYTF. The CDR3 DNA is TGTGCCAGCAGTAGATCTAACTATGGCTACACCTTC.

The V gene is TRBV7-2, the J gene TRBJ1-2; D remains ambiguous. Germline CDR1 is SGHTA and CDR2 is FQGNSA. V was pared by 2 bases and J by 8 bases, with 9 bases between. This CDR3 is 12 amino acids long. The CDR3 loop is CASSLNRVGYTF. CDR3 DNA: TGTGCCAGCAGCTTAAATCGCGTCGGCTACACCTTC.

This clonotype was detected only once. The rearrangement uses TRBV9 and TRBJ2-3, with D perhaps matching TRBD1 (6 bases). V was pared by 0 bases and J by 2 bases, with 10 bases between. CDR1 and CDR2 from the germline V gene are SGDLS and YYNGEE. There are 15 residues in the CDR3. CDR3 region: CASSVDGGYTDTQYF. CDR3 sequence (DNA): TGTGCCAGCAGCGTAGATGGGGGCTACACAGATACGCAGTATTTT.